The entry below gives a single TCR beta chain sequence along with its context. The antigen it binds to is not known. This sample was included in a study of cytomegalovirus exposure and HLA in healthy donors (dated by TCRdb to between 2016 and 2019). Background for the entire study: An earlier analysis of approximately 640 of the donors reported 276 Gb of sequence data and around 120 million unique TCR beta sequences from approximately 180 million T cells. In addition to the first cohort of roughly 700 subjects, a separate validation cohort of 100 to 150 different subjects was used. Rather than using new phenotypic data, the later analysis identified candidate immune exposures from TCR beta sequences and from how often those sequences occurred across donors. The study aimed to test whether signatures of past pathogen exposure could be identified by cataloging public T cell receptors. Donor age, sex, ethnicity and CMV serostatus were compiled alongside the repertoire data. Approximately 300 gigabases of sequencing data and around 80 million unique TCR sequences made up an early release that covered fewer than 650 HLA-typed donors. Roughly 5 DR-DQ haplotypes were handled as single units for association and clustering because linkage in the cohort was strong. To predict cytomegalovirus infection status, the study combined high-throughput TCR immunosequencing, statistical association of individual TCRs with disease status, and machine learning. Among some 400 genotyped donors of the cohort, an average of roughly 230,000 unique TCR beta nucleotide sequences was sequenced per donor, of which about 20% were non-productive. Every discovery cohort repertoire had been produced on one sequencing platform. An earlier analysis of 587 of the donors applied high-throughput TCR beta sequencing to assess whether each TCR beta V gene segment acted as functional or pseudogenic. Typing coverage differed by locus: A, B, C, DRB1 and DQB1 were typed in roughly 620-630 donors, DQA1 in 522, DPA1 in around 600, and DPB1 in 400 to 490. Class I and class II HLA loci were covered by the typing at four-digit resolution. The T cell repertoires of under 750 subjects were profiled by immunosequencing and related to cytomegalovirus serostatus. Of the approximately 400 genotyped donors, 65% to 90% were placed in the genetic ancestry cluster associated with self-reported Caucasian donors. A later analysis re-examined previously published TCR beta repertoires from 600 to 700 donors and added high-resolution HLA genotyping to investigate patterns of TCR occurrence. In a later genetic analysis, genome-wide SNP genotypes for about three fifths of the roughly 670 donors were used, and that subset was treated as a discovery cohort.

The library was built by means of the immunoSEQ multiplex PCR assay. For the multiplex PCR, a mixture combining 60 forward primers for TCR Vbeta segments and 13 reverse primers for TCR Jbeta segments was used. Amplification of the CDR3 region of rearranged TCR beta genes was performed with a multiplex PCR assay on genomic DNA. The Illumina HiSeq System was used to sequence the amplified TCR beta libraries as 87-base-pair reads. In the source study's methods: A later analysis counted some 80 million unique TCR beta chains across the 666 repertoires, and approximately 11 million of these chains were shared by at least two donors. Raw reads were error-corrected and collapsed into unique sequences by a nearest-neighbor algorithm in which closely related sequences were merged to remove PCR and sequencing errors. Alignment of CDR3 sequences to IMGT reference sequences was used to assign V, D and J gene segments. For a sequence to be retained, at least a six-nucleotide match to both a V gene segment and a J gene segment was required. A rearrangement was called productive if the CDR3 had no stop codons and remained in frame with V and J, and every other rearrangement was called non-productive. CDR3 was defined according to IMGT convention as the region running from the second conserved V-encoded cysteine to the conserved J-encoded phenylalanine. In an earlier analysis of around 570 of the donors, sequences lacking an unambiguous match to a single V gene segment were excluded. In an earlier analysis of approximately 610 of the donors, V segments were called functional above 56.7% productive rearrangements and were called segregating when the between-donor standard deviation exceeded 5%. A statistical classification framework was built for diagnosing cytomegalovirus status from the catalog of TCR beta chain sequences. In a later analysis, V and J genes were assigned by comparing TCR nucleotide sequences against IMGT/GENE-DB human TR gene sequences. Using the TCRdist pipeline, a later analysis assigned CDR3 sequences along with most-parsimonious VDJ recombination scenarios. In a later analysis, each TCR beta chain was defined by its CDR3 amino acid sequence together with its V-gene family, and reads without a unique V-gene family were excluded. To address suspected cross-contamination and a sequencing artifact, a later analysis removed roughly 580 highly shared, low-generation-probability nucleotide sequences. In a later analysis, a clonal expansion index for each public chain was calculated from normalized within-repertoire ranks of inferred template counts. In a later analysis, generation probabilities were computed with a VDJ recombination model fitted to out-of-frame rearrangements, and the resulting probabilities were checked against IGoR. Hypergeometric tests were used in a later analysis to score TCR-TCR, TCR-HLA and TCR-CMV co-occurrence, with a repertoire-size bias correction applied to the TCR pairs. In a later analysis, false discovery rates were estimated by permuting HLA or CMV assignments 20 times. In a later analysis, co-occurring TCRs were grouped with DBSCAN, and TCRdist sequence similarity was added when clustering was performed within HLA-allele-positive subsets. Repertoires with fewer than 30,000 or more than 120,000 public chains, plus five repertoires with anomalous nucleotide sharing, were excluded from co-occurrence clustering. Not all clones reach the TCRdb copy of this immuneACCESS table, which keeps in-frame sequences only. Checked studies attribute under half of the gap to unresolved V genes and leave the rest unexplained. That table furnishes V, J and clone size, whereas the DNA furnished D and trimming. In this sample's table one finds 70,000 or so clones. About 0.76% of the sample is taken by the ten largest.

Ends trimmed: V by 0 bases, J by 5 bases; bases unmatched to a gene: 6. From the cysteine up to the phenylalanine, the CDR3 has a length of 15 residues. The retained sequence is limited to the CDR3, 45 bases, with the frame set at the first base. Sequences SGDLS (CDR1) and YYNGEE (CDR2) are obtained from the germline V gene. The cohort was made up of about 610 healthy bone marrow donors. At the time of sampling, all cohort members were nominally healthy, though unrecorded immune exposures were likely present. The donor was CMV seronegative and was included in the group of approximately 350 seronegative cohort members. Each donor provided a peripheral blood sample, and peripheral blood mononuclear cells were used for TCR beta sequencing. Genomic DNA was extracted from the blood cell samples with the Qiagen DNeasy Blood Extraction Kit. Broader findings and caveats from the paper: Because the 87-base-pair reads could not distinguish some IMGT-functional V segments, including TRBV6-2 and TRBV6-3, those segments were excluded. Across donors, most TCR sequences were observed very rarely, whereas some public TCRs were present in many individuals. When HLA alleles, especially DR and DQ, strongly co-occurred, attributing TCR associations to individual alleles was difficult. A further reported finding was that TCR beta sequences accurately predicted the HLA-A and HLA-B alleles for most subjects in the first cohort. The study listed 150 to 200 TCR beta chains as associated with cytomegalovirus. Broadly in line with IMGT annotations, most TCR beta V segments showed up in productive rearrangements about 87% or about 30% of the time in an earlier analysis of under 700 of the donors. In a later analysis, most CMV-associated TCR beta chains were found to appear HLA-restricted, with HLA associations seemingly driven largely by CMV exposure. In vitro tests confirmed that a few of the cytomegalovirus-associated TCR beta chains recognize cytomegalovirus antigens. Several of the top co-occurrence clusters appeared to be linked to parvovirus B19, influenza, CMV and Epstein-Barr virus, according to a later analysis. Cytomegalovirus status was reported to be diagnosed by the classifier with high specificity and sensitivity in both the original and validation cohorts. According to a later genetic analysis, donors in an Asian-associated ancestry cluster had fewer N-insertions in productive TCRs than the approximately 700-donor mean. A later analysis found that HLA-associated TCR beta chains were more clonally expanded and had lower generation probabilities than equally common non-associated chains. A later analysis associated about 17,000 TCR beta sequences with specific HLA alleles at a false discovery rate of 0.05. In a later analysis, the rate of TCR association differed among HLA loci, with DRB1 alleles having the most associated TCRs and HLA-C alleles having the fewest. Roughly uniform sequencing depth across donors was assumed in presence/absence analyses, although this assumption may not hold. In this cohort, only TCR beta chains were sequenced, and detectable features were limited by the absence of alpha or paired-chain data. The authors suggested that the approach could potentially be generalized to other disease states and immunological phenotypes. The sequencing pipeline was judged likely to have produced a cluster of highly shared sequence variants as a technical artifact. Because HLA typing was missing for some donors at each locus, association tests included only the typed subset. Linkage disequilibrium might explain the correlated functional status among segregating V segments, but an unknown experimental factor could not be excluded. CMV serostatus was the only immune exposure information available for the cohort. Because counts were too low, about 18 rarely observed V segments, including chromosome 9 orphons, were excluded from the earlier analysis of 587 of the donors. An association between a missense DCLRE1C variant and V-gene and J-gene trimming of TCR beta chains was found in a later genetic analysis and replicated in an independent cohort.

The sequence derives from a boy younger than 18 in good health and CMV-seronegative. Here the chain combines TRBV9 and TRBJ2-5; 8 nucleotides in the junction match TRBD1. Sequenced: PBMCs. The DNA reads TGTGCCAGCAGCGTAGCAGGGGGCGGAGGTGAGACCCAGTACTTC. The translation is CASSVAGGGGETQYF.